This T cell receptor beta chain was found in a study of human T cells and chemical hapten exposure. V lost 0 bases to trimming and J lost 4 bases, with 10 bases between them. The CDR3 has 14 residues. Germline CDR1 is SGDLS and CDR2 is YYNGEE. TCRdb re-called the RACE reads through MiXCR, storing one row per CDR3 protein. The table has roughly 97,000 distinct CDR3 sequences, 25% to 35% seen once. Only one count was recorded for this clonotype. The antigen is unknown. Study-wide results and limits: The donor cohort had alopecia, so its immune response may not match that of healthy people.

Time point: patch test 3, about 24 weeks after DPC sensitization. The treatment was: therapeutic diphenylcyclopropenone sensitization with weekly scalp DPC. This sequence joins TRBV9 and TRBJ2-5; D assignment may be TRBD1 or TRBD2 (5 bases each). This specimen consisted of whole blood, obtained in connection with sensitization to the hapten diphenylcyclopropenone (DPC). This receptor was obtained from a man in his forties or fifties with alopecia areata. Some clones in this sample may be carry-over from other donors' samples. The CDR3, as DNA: TGTGCCAGCAGCGTAGGGGGCAGCGGAGAGACCCAGTACTTC. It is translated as CASSVGGSGETQYF.